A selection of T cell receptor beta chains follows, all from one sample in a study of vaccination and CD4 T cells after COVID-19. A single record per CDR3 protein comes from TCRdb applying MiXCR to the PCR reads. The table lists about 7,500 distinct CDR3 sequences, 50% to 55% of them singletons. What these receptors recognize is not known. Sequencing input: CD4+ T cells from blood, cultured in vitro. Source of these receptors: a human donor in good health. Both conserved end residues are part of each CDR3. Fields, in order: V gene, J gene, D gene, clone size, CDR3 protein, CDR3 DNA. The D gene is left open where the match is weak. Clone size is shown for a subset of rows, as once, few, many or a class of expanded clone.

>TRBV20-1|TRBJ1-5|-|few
CSASAGVGQPQHF
TGCAGTGCTAGTGCGGGGGTAGGGCAGCCCCAGCATTTT
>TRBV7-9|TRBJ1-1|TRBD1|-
CASSNRQGGTEAFF
TGTGCCAGCAGCAACAGACAGGGGGGAACTGAAGCTTTCTTT
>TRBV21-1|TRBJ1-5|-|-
CASSATRERNQPQHF
TGTGCCAGCAGCGCTACCAGGGAGCGCAATCAGCCCCAGCATTTT
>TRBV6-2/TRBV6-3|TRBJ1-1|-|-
CASSSPRTATEAFF
TGTGCCAGCAGTAGTCCCCGGACGGCTACTGAAGCTTTCTTT
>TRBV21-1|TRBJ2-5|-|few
CASSKAEETQYF
TGTGCCAGCAGCAAAGCTGAGGAGACCCAGTACTTC
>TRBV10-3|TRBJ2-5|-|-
CAISESEGVDGETQYF
TGTGCCATCAGTGAGTCGGAGGGGGTAGATGGAGAGACCCAGTACTTC
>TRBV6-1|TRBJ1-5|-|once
CASSPDSNQPQHF
TGTGCCAGCAGTCCCGATAGCAATCAGCCCCAGCATTTT
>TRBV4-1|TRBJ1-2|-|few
CASSREQGYGYTF
TGCGCCAGCAGCCGTGAGCAGGGCTATGGCTACACCTTC
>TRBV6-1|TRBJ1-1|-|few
CASKAGDLNTEAFF
TGTGCCAGTAAGGCTGGGGATTTGAACACTGAAGCTTTCTTT
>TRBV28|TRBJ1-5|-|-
CASSQSLSGGRTDQPQHF
TGTGCCAGCAGCCAGTCTCTTAGCGGGGGGCGAACGGATCAGCCCCAGCATTTT
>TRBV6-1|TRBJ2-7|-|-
CASLRAGSYEQYF
TGTGCCAGCCTTCGGGCGGGTTCCTACGAGCAGTACTTC
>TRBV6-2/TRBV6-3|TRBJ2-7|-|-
CASRDYEQYF
TGTGCCAGCAGGGATTACGAGCAGTACTTC
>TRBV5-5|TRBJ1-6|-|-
CASSLVVTVNSPLHF
TGTGCCAGCAGCTTGGTAGTGACAGTGAATTCACCCCTCCACTTT
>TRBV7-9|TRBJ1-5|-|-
CASSLTGLNQPQHF
TGTGCCAGCAGCTTAACAGGGCTGAATCAGCCCCAGCATTTT
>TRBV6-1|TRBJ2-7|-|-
CASSEILGMWNEQYF
TGTGCCAGCAGTGAGATACTAGGGATGTGGAACGAGCAGTACTTC
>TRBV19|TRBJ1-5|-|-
CASSKSRGGNQPQHF
TGTGCCAGTAGTAAATCGAGGGGTGGCAATCAGCCCCAGCATTTT
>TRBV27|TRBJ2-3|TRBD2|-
CASSFTGTRGTDTQYF
TGTGCCAGCAGTTTTACCGGGACTAGGGGCACAGATACGCAGTATTTT
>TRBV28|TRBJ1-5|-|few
CASNPFHGGGNQPQHF
TGTGCCAGCAACCCCTTCCACGGCGGGGGCAATCAGCCCCAGCATTTT
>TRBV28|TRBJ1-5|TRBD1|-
CASQTGGGPQHF
TGTGCCAGCCAAACAGGGGGCGGGCCCCAGCATTTT
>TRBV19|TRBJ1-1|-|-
CASSKGRSNTEAFF
TGTGCCAGTAGTAAGGGGCGCTCAAACACTGAAGCTTTCTTT
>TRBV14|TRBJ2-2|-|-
CASSQDKSLWVGELFF
TGTGCCAGCAGCCAAGATAAGAGCCTATGGGTTGGGGAGCTGTTTTTT
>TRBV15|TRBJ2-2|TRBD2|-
CATSRVLAGVTGELFF
TGTGCCACCAGCAGAGTACTAGCGGGAGTTACCGGGGAGCTGTTTTTT
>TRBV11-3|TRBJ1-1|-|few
CASSFGGLETEAFF
TGTGCCAGCAGCTTTGGGGGGCTCGAAACTGAAGCTTTCTTT
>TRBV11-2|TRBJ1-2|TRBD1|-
CASSSNRDSVFGYTF
TGTGCCAGCAGCTCGAACCGGGACAGCGTATTTGGCTACACCTTC
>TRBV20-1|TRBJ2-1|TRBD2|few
CSARDPRGGRTLQFF
TGCAGTGCTAGAGATCCGCGGGGGGGCCGTACTCTGCAGTTCTTC
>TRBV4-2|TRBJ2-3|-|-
CASSGLDTQYF
TGTGCCAGCAGCGGCCTGGATACGCAGTATTTT
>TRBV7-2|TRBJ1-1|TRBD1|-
CASSPRTRTGAFVNTEAFF
TGTGCCAGCAGCCCAAGAACGAGGACAGGGGCATTCGTGAACACTGAAGCTTTCTTT
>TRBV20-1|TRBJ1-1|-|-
CSAREAQRNTEAFF
TGCAGTGCTAGGGAGGCACAAAGGAACACTGAAGCTTTCTTT
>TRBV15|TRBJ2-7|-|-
CATSRDTGTGLEQYF
TGTGCCACCAGCAGAGATACCGGGACTGGGTTGGAGCAGTACTTC
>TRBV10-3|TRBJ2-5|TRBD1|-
CAIKPGQGFQETQYF
TGTGCCATTAAACCGGGACAGGGTTTCCAAGAGACCCAGTACTTC
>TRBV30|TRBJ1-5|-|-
CAWRARTVDQPQHF
TGTGCCTGGAGAGCAAGGACAGTAGATCAGCCCCAGCATTTT
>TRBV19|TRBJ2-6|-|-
CASSPGGGANVLTF
TGTGCCAGTAGTCCGGGCGGCGGGGCCAACGTCCTGACTTTC
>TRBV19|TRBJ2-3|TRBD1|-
CASSGTGGNADTQYF
TGTGCCAGTAGTGGAACAGGGGGCAACGCAGATACGCAGTATTTT
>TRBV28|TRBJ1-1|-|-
CASSGNWGVTEAFF
TGTGCCAGCAGTGGGAACTGGGGGGTCACTGAAGCTTTCTTT
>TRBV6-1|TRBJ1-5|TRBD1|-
CASSLKETGGGSNQPQHF
TGTGCCAGCAGCCTAAAGGAAACAGGGGGTGGGAGCAATCAGCCCCAGCATTTT
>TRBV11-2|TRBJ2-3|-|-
CASSLLPQNTDTQYF
TGTGCCAGCAGCTTACTACCCCAGAACACAGATACGCAGTATTTT
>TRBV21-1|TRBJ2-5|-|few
CASTRGLAGGETQYF
TGTGCCAGCACCAGGGGGCTAGCGGGAGGTGAGACCCAGTACTTC